This T cell receptor (beta chain) was sequenced during a study of response to subunit inactivated influenza vaccine. The ends lost 5 bases at V and 4 bases at J; junction bases unmatched: 7. The CDR3 spans 15 residues. Study results and caveats: Authors proposed each seasonal influenza vaccination draws in few new T cells.

TCRdb independently ran MiXCR on the RT-PCR reads; one entry per CDR3 protein. Altogether more than 700,000 distinct CDR3 sequences are present, approximately 22% being singletons, with the ten largest covering roughly a tenth. This clonotype was counted a few times. Its specificity is not known. The source is a man over 45 who received an inactivated influenza vaccine. This specimen was PBMCs from blood, taken around 5 days after vaccination. The chain uses TRBV12-3 or TRBV12-4 and TRBJ2-2, with 7 bases matching TRBD1. DNA of the CDR3: TGTGCCAGCAGTGAAGCAGGGGGTATCACCGGGGAGCTGTTTTTT. Protein sequence: CASSEAGGITGELFF.